This entry lists 27 T cell receptor beta chains sequenced from one sample in a study of human T cells and chemical hapten exposure (dated by TCRdb to the early 2020s). In light of the paper, this sample's time point label describes: patch test 2, 6 weeks after DPC sensitization. Explained via the paper, the treatment or condition label denotes: therapeutic diphenylcyclopropenone sensitization with weekly scalp DPC. The protocol used for the library was RACE. The sequencer listed for this sample is NextSeq 500. In TCRdb, the public reads were trimmed at Q25 with fastp and aligned with MiXCR, with productive beta chains retained. Here each entry gathers all rows of one CDR3 protein and keeps the most common genes and DNA. The sample has 360,000 or so distinct CDR3 sequences on record, about 6% of them singletons. The ten largest make up roughly 5.4% of the sample. Sequenced material: whole blood, taken in connection with sensitization to the hapten diphenylcyclopropenone (DPC). Source of these receptors: a woman under 30 with alopecia areata. Some clones in this sample may be carry-over from other donors' samples.

In this sample, this clonotype turned up a few times. The V and J genes are TRBV12-3 or TRBV12-4 and TRBJ2-2; no clear D. The CDR3 consists of 14 residues. The V gene lost 3 bases and the J gene lost 6 bases, with 11 bases spanning the gap. CDR3 sequence reads: CASSFLRASGELFF. CDR3 sequence (DNA): TGTGCCAGCAGTTTCCTTAGGGCGTCCGGGGAGCTGTTTTTT.

This chain connects TRBV11-2 to TRBJ2-5; D ambiguous. CDR3 size: 14 residues. V lost 8 bases, J lost 5 bases, and 18 bases lay in between. The V gene's germline CDR1 is SGHAT and CDR2 FQNNGV. The CDR3 region is CASQIRAVAETQYF. For the CDR3, the DNA is TGTGCCAGCCAGATAAGGGCCGTCGCGGAGACCCAGTACTTC.

The rearrangement uses TRBV6-2 or TRBV6-3 and TRBJ2-1; no firm D call. The CDR3 loop spans 13 amino acids. Trimming cost V 4 bases and J 4 bases, with 8 bases left between them. Germline assignment: CDR1 MNHEY and CDR2 SVGEGT. CDR3 sequence reads: CASSWSGYNEQFF. The CDR3 DNA reads as TGTGCCAGCAGTTGGTCCGGATACAATGAGCAGTTCTTC.

The CDR3 nucleotides are TGTGCCAGCAGGGCCATGAGCGGGGGATGGTCACCCCTCCACTTT. Protein: CASRAMSGGWSPLHF. The chain recombines TRBV21-1 with TRBJ1-6. TRBV21-1 has pseudogene status. The CDR3 loop spans 15 amino acids.

At least ten counts were recorded for this clonotype. This chain joins TRBV5-5 and TRBJ1-1; no clear D. V lost 1 base and J 3 bases, leaving 13 bases between the germline ends. Germline CDR1 reads SGHKS; CDR2 reads YYEKEE (reference sequence). This CDR3 has 15 amino acids. CDR3 region: CASSLLEPGDTEAFF. CDR3 DNA: TGTGCCAGCAGCTTGTTAGAGCCCGGGGACACTGAAGCTTTCTTT.

This clonotype has at least ten counts. The chain is built from TRBV7-9 and TRBJ1-1; D gene ambiguous. The CDR3 totals 13 residues. Trimming removed 6 bases at V and 3 bases at J, with 11 bases between. Germline V gives CDR1 SEHNR, CDR2 FQNEAQ (reference sequence). Here the CDR3 reads CASRQTEDTEAFF. The CDR3 DNA sequence: TGTGCCAGCAGACAAACGGAGGACACTGAAGCTTTCTTT.

This clonotype has a count of ten or more. This chain connects TRBV7-6 to TRBJ2-5; D is ambiguous. This CDR3 contains 12 residues. CDR1 and CDR2 (germline): SGHVS, FNYEAQ. Trimming took 5 bases from V and 3 from J, leaving 7 bases between them. CDR3 sequence reads: CASSRTEETQYF. The CDR3 DNA is TGTGCCAGCAGCCGAACAGAAGAGACCCAGTACTTC.

The V and J genes are TRBV20-1 and TRBJ2-3; D is possibly TRBD1 or TRBD2 (6 bases each). Trimming took off 3 bases at V and 5 bases at J, with 9 bases between the two ends. Germline V gives CDR1 DFQATT, CDR2 SNEGSKA (reference sequence). This CDR3 comprises 12 residues. The CDR3 is CSAREGGDTQYF. As DNA, the CDR3 is TGCAGTGCTAGGGAGGGGGGAGATACGCAGTATTTT.

There are many counts of this clonotype. The V gene is TRBV29-1, the J gene TRBJ2-3, with 7 bases aligning to TRBD2. The CDR3 runs 14 residues. V gave up 4 bases and J gave up 3 bases; unmatched junction bases: 7. CDR1 is SQVTM, CDR2 ANQGSEA, per germline. The CDR3 sequence is CSVADGAGTDTQYF. The CDR3 DNA is TGCAGCGTTGCCGATGGAGCGGGGACAGATACGCAGTATTTT.

The rearrangement links TRBV18 to TRBJ1-6; TRBD1 agrees at 8 bases. Germline V gene sequence: CDR1 KGHSH, CDR2 LQKENI. The CDR3 has 16 amino acids. Trimming removed 0 bases from V and 8 bases from J; junction bases left unmatched: 6. CDR3 sequence: CASSPPAQGGDSPLHF. In DNA form, the CDR3 reads TGTGCCAGCTCACCACCCGCACAGGGGGGCGATTCACCCCTCCACTTT.

This clonotype was counted only a few times. The chain links TRBV29-1 to TRBJ1-1; D is possibly TRBD1 (5 bases). Trimming took 0 bases from V and 1 from J, leaving 18 bases between them. Germline V CDR1 and CDR2: SQVTM, ANQGSEA. The CDR3 totals 17 residues. CDR3 amino acids: CSVEDKGRGIKNTEAFF. In DNA, the CDR3 is TGCAGCGTTGAAGATAAGGGGCGTGGGATAAAGAACACTGAAGCTTTCTTT.

At least ten counts were recorded for this clonotype. J is TRBJ1-1 and V is TRBV2; D gene ambiguous. V gave up 7 bases and J gave up 1 base, with 7 bases separating them. CDR1 and CDR2 (germline): SNHLY, FYNNEI. This CDR3 comprises 12 residues. CDR3 sequence reads: CASKPRNTEAFF. CDR3 DNA: TGTGCCAGCAAGCCTCGGAACACTGAAGCTTTCTTT.

The chain carries TRBV7-9 and TRBJ1-3; D not certain. CDR1 and CDR2 (germline): SEHNR, FQNEAQ (reference sequence). V lost 5 bases to trimming and J lost 4 bases, with 12 bases between them. This CDR3 has 14 amino acids. The CDR3 DNA reads TGTGCCAGCAGCGTTGCGGGAACGGGAAACACCATATATTTT. Encoded protein: CASSVAGTGNTIYF.

CDR3 loop: CATSRERDFSTGELFF. The CDR3 DNA reads TGTGCCACCAGCAGAGAAAGGGACTTTTCCACCGGGGAGCTGTTTTTT. The V gene is TRBV15, the J gene TRBJ2-2; weak D call: TRBD2 (6 bases). The CDR3 has 16 residues. Trimming took off 0 bases at V and 4 bases at J, with 12 bases between the two ends. Germline loops: CDR1 LNHNV, CDR2 YYDKDF (reference sequence).

This clonotype showed up just a few times. V is TRBV4-3 and J is TRBJ2-3; 8 bases are a match to TRBD1. Trimming took 1 base from V and 3 from J; bases not matched to a gene: 6. The CDR3 sequence is 16 residues long. Germline CDR1 reads LGHNA; CDR2 reads YSLEER. CDR3 amino acids: CASSQVGTGGTDTQYF. The CDR3 region has the DNA TGCGCCAGCAGCCAAGTGGGGACAGGCGGGACAGATACGCAGTATTTT.

In its sample, this clonotype was seen many times. V gene TRBV11-2 combines with J gene TRBJ2-5; TRBD1 is a possible D gene (6 bases). The CDR3 consists of 14 residues. CDR1 is SGHAT and CDR2 is FQNNGV in the germline V gene. V shed 4 bases and J shed 4 bases, with 13 bases lying between them. CDR3 nucleotide sequence: TGTGCCAGCAGCTCAAGGGACACCCGAGAGACCCAGTACTTC. It encodes CASSSRDTRETQYF.

This clonotype was seen at least ten times. This chain links TRBV28 with TRBJ1-3, with a weak D call TRBD1 (6 bases). This CDR3 has 14 residues. V lost 2 bases to trimming and J lost 3 bases, with 8 bases between them. Germline assignment: CDR1 MDHEN and CDR2 SYDVKM. This CDR3 reads CASSLGGFGNTIYF. The CDR3 DNA reads TGTGCCAGCAGTTTAGGGGGCTTTGGAAACACCATATATTTT.

The chain is built from TRBV29-1 and TRBJ2-5; no reliable D call. V lost 5 bases and J 5 bases, leaving 15 bases between the germline ends. The CDR3 is made up of 13 amino acids. CDR1 SQVTM and CDR2 ANQGSEA come from the germline V gene. The CDR3 DNA is TGCAGCGTTACCAGTGACCTCCGGGAGACCCAGTACTTC. It is translated as CSVTSDLRETQYF.

The J gene is TRBJ1-1, the V gene TRBV7-2; 8 nucleotides align to TRBD1. Trimming at V came to 1 base and at J to 0 bases, leaving 7 bases not matched to a gene. CDR3 length: 17 amino acids. The germline V gene encodes CDR1 SGHTA and CDR2 FQGNSA. For the CDR3, the DNA is TGTGCCAGCAGCTTAGTGGGGACAGGTAACATGAACACTGAAGCTTTCTTT. It yields the protein CASSLVGTGNMNTEAFF.

The sample holds many counts of this clonotype. The chain joins TRBV20-1 to TRBJ2-5, with 14 bases aligning to TRBD2. Germline lookup yields CDR1 DFQATT and CDR2 SNEGSKA (reference sequence). V lost 6 bases to trimming and J lost 9 bases; unmatched junction nucleotides: 9. The CDR3 runs to 14 residues. CDR3 in DNA: TGCAGTGCCTCGGGACTAGCGGGGGTCTTGGCCCAGTACTTC. Amino acids: CSASGLAGVLAQYF.

The chain combines TRBV20-1 with TRBJ2-7, with 16 nucleotides matching TRBD2. V trimming: 3 bases; J trimming: 6 bases; junction bases outside the gene matches: 11. The germline V gene encodes CDR1 DFQATT and CDR2 SNEGSKA (reference sequence). CDR3 length: 17 residues. The CDR3 DNA reads as TGCAGTGCTAGCTCGGGACTAGCGGGGGGGACAGAGAGCGAGCAGTACTTC. Translated: CSASSGLAGGTESEQYF.

In its sample, this clonotype was seen many times. The chain combines TRBV12-3 or TRBV12-4 with TRBJ1-5; D is ambiguous. The CDR3 has 14 amino acids. V gave up 2 bases and J gave up 3 bases, with 8 bases separating them. CDR3 residues: CASSLNSDNQPQHF. The CDR3 DNA is TGTGCCAGCAGTTTAAACAGCGACAATCAGCCCCAGCATTTT.

The V call is TRBV4-3, the J call TRBJ2-7, with D possibly matching TRBD1 (6 bases). The germline gives CDR1 LGHNA, CDR2 YSLEER. The CDR3 totals 14 residues. The V and J ends lost 3 bases and 6 bases respectively, with 15 bases between them. The CDR3 loop reads CASSQDIQGREQYF. The CDR3 coding sequence is TGCGCCAGCAGCCAGGACATACAGGGCCGCGAGCAGTACTTC.

The rearrangement joins TRBV5-4 to TRBJ1-1; TRBD1 agrees at 7 bases. The CDR3 is 16 amino acids. Germline V gene lookup returns CDR1 SGHNT and CDR2 YYREEE (reference sequence). Trimming took 2 bases from V and 1 from J; bases not matched to a gene: 8. The CDR3 nucleotides are TGTGCCAGCAGCTTCCGACAGGGACTACCGAACACTGAAGCTTTCTTT. Translation: CASSFRQGLPNTEAFF. The full variable domain, rest sourced from reference TRBV5-4 and TRBJ1-1, is ETGVTQSPTHLIKTRGQQVTLRCSSQSGHNTVSWYQQALGQGPQFIFQYYREEENGRGNFPPRFSGLQFPNYSSELNVNALELDDSALYLCASSFRQGLPNTEAFFGQGTRLTVV.

This clonotype has only a few counts. The chain employs TRBV20-1 and TRBJ2-1; the D is unclear. The CDR3 totals 14 residues. CDR1 and CDR2 from the germline V gene are DFQATT and SNEGSKA (reference sequence). V lost 1 base to trimming and J lost 0 bases, with 7 bases between them. The CDR3 protein is CSARVQTSYNEQFF. CDR3 sequence (DNA): TGCAGTGCTAGAGTACAAACCTCCTACAATGAGCAGTTCTTC.

This clonotype was seen a handful of times. The rearrangement links TRBV5-1 to TRBJ1-4; D is uncertain. CDR3 size: 14 residues. Per the germline V gene, CDR1 is SGHRS and CDR2 is YFSETQ. With 2 bases removed from V and 0 bases from J, the gap between germline ends came to 5 bases. The CDR3 sequence is CASSFGPTNEKLFF. CDR3 coding DNA: TGCGCCAGCAGCTTCGGGCCAACTAATGAAAAACTGTTTTTT.

The V call is TRBV2, the J call TRBJ2-7, with 8 bases lining up with TRBD1. This CDR3 is built from 14 residues. V lost 6 bases and J lost 5; bases outside the gene matches: 9. Germline V lookup: CDR1 SNHLY, CDR2 FYNNEI. CDR3 sequence reads: CASRGQAVLHEQYF. The CDR3 coding sequence is TGTGCCAGCAGGGGACAGGCCGTCCTGCACGAGCAGTACTTC.